These T cell receptor beta chains were read from a single sample in a study of T cells in Graves' hyperthyroidism and ophthalmopathy. One entry per CDR3 protein, called by TCRdb with MiXCR from the multiplex PCR reads. The sample shows about 600,000 distinct CDR3 sequences, around 14% of them seen only once. What was sequenced was blood. These receptors all come from a woman aged 18-30 years with Graves' ophthalmopathy. The CDR3 runs from the conserved cysteine through the conserved F or W. The order of the fields is V gene, CDR3 protein.

TRBV9	CASSVEAGPTDTQYF
TRBV30	CAWSIIYEQYF
TRBV20-1	CSAPGLAGGVSYEQYF
TRBV20-1	CSARDSGGRLQETQYF
TRBV14	CASSQWPGFPHNEQFF
TRBV7-3	CASSLRLAGGNEQYF
TRBV30	CAWAWGGTDTQYF
TRBV6-1	CASSELKAPRGSGNTIYF
TRBV19	CASSPRTGAHYGYTF
TRBV2	CASSDPPGDEQYF
TRBV11-2	CASSLGASGRYTDAQYF
TRBV27	CASSPMGPGTILNQPQHF
TRBV11-1	CASSFSEGYEAFF
TRBV6-1	CASSARDEQFF
TRBV12-3/TRBV12-4	CASSLDRAIYNEQFF
TRBV29-1	CSVEADSSFTEAFF
TRBV11-2	CASSSVLKGSGANVLTF
TRBV24-1	CATSDPNQVDGEKLFF
TRBV6-2/TRBV6-3	CASRGYYEQYF
TRBV19	CASSIDRGVGNYGYTF
TRBV24-1	CATTTGGTGELFF
TRBV18	CASSPTSGVHEQFF
TRBV19	CASSATRGRGHEQYF
TRBV7-9	CATLSTGTNPFGGYTF
TRBV30	CAWSVFYEQYF
TRBV10-3	CAVQGLAGGQSSYNEQFF
TRBV4-2	CASSHSNYGYTF
TRBV11-2	CASSMTPGNTEAFF
TRBV2	CASSAILVTDTQYF
TRBV7-3	CASSPRAGANTGELFF
TRBV7-9	CASSYAVGIGNQPQHF
TRBV5-1	CASSLFLTGRHEQYF
TRBV29-1	CSDAGDGQPQHF
TRBV28	CASKLWGVNEQFF
TRBV6-1	CASSERRADEQYF
TRBV12-3/TRBV12-4	CASSPGSGISYNEQFF
TRBV7-8	CASSPVPSRVRRYSNQPQHF
TRBV5-1	CASSCRDARSYNEQFF
TRBV24-1	CATRERVTGELFF
TRBV30	CAWSGKGGVYNEQFF
TRBV4-2	CASSQDLGPAGGDEQFF
TRBV28	CASGLAGGGDEQYF
TRBV30	CASTGEAEQYF
TRBV28	CASSLSLGTDAFF
TRBV20-1	CSARDRDGIIYGYTF
TRBV7-2	CASSFSSGYTGELFF
TRBV30	CAWSKGESDSNEQFF
TRBV11-1	CASSLAGFQDRTSYEQYF
TRBV7-2	CASSLGPGGGYTF
TRBV5-4	CASSVSAGETQYF
TRBV11-3	CASSYRLAANYEQYF
TRBV2	CASSDGGTRVTYF
TRBV28	CASSLKLAGGRADTQYF
TRBV4-1	CASSQDGGRYNEQFF
TRBV11-2	CASSPGLDDNEQYF
TRBV18	CASSPQGPTYEQYF
TRBV28	CASSVGLTNTGELFF
TRBV7-8	CASSPRRGTGNGYTF
TRBV30	CAWSVSKGSYEQYF